At least ten counts were recorded for the clone carrying this T cell receptor beta chain. Trimming at V came to 5 bases and at J to 0 bases, leaving 7 bases not matched to a gene. Germline loops: CDR1 SGHAT, CDR2 FQNNGV. This CDR3 region has 17 residues. This sample was included in a study of T-cell reconstitution after alpha-beta-depleted transplantation in children. Unique molecular identifiers were incorporated into the prepared TCRbeta library. TCRdb reprocessed the PCR reads with MiXCR, giving one entry per CDR3 protein. The data show 500,000 to 600,000 distinct CDR3 sequences, around 20% seen once.

The genes are TRBV11-2 and TRBJ2-4; TRBD2 matches at 10 bases. This TCR was sampled from a human donor who donated a stem cell graft to a child with acute lymphoblastic leukemia. Sequenced material: PBMCs from the stem cell graft donor, taken from the stem cell graft. CDR3 residues: CASSTRTSGLAKNIQYF. In nucleotides, the CDR3 is TGTGCCAGCAGCACACGGACTAGCGGTTTAGCCAAAAACATTCAGTACTTC.